A single sample is the source of the 26 T cell receptor beta chains below, sequenced in a study of radiation and T cells in renal cell carcinoma. Only in-frame clones appear in the TCRdb table, and some are missing; sequencing was by immunoSEQ multiplex PCR. Of 140,000 or so clones in the sample, about 88% were seen once. As to time point: baseline pretreatment blood. Treatment described: 15 Gy SBRT to primary tumor, nephrectomy 4 weeks later. The source was blood, collected from a patient whose treatment included radiotherapy and nephrectomy. These receptors were obtained from a woman in her 50s with renal cell carcinoma.

V gene TRBV7-9 combines with J gene TRBJ1-2; no clear D gene. The CDR3 is 13 amino acids. From germline, CDR1 is SEHNR and CDR2 FQNEAQ (reference sequence). Trimming took 5 bases from V and 0 from J, leaving 7 bases between them. CDR3 in amino acids: CASSMGSNYGYTF. The DNA of the CDR3 is TGTGCCAGCAGCATGGGATCTAACTATGGCTACACCTTC. Looking up the rest from reference TRBV7-9 and TRBJ1-2 gives the full variable domain: DTGVSQNPRHKITKRGQNVTFRCDPISEHNRLYWYRQTLGQGPEFLTYFQNEAQLEKSRLLSDRFSAERPKGSFSTLEIQRTEQGDSAMYLCASSMGSNYGYTFGSGTRLTVV.

The chain recombines TRBV29-1 with TRBJ2-1, with D perhaps matching TRBD2 (6 bases). CDR3 length: 15 residues. Per germline, CDR1 SQVTM and CDR2 ANQGSEA. The V end was cut by 4 bases, the J end by 4 bases, with 17 bases between. The CDR3 DNA follows: TGCAGCGTTGGGGTTGGTAGGGCGGGATACAATGAGCAGTTCTTC. Translation gives CSVGVGRAGYNEQFF.

This sequence joins TRBV6-5 and TRBJ1-1; 8 bases agree with TRBD1. Per the germline V gene, CDR1 is MNHEY and CDR2 is SVGAGI. The CDR3 consists of 15 residues. Trimming took 5 bases from V and 5 from J; bases not matched to a gene: 10. CDR3 protein: CASSGLDRAATEAFF. CDR3 nucleotides: TGTGCCAGCAGTGGGCTGGACAGGGCAGCGACTGAAGCTTTCTTT.

The rearrangement uses TRBV7-2 and TRBJ1-4, with 7 bases lining up with TRBD1. Germline V gene data show CDR1 as SGHTA and CDR2 as FQGNSA. V lost 5 bases to trimming and J lost 5 bases; unmatched junction nucleotides: 8. The CDR3 loop spans 15 amino acids. The CDR3 region is CASSQQTGQNEKLFF. The CDR3 region has the DNA TGTGCCAGCAGCCAACAGACAGGGCAAAATGAAAAACTGTTTTTT.

CDR3 amino acids: CASKLGHTNTGELFF. CDR3 DNA sequence: TGTGCCAGCAAACTGGGACACACGAACACCGGGGAGCTGTTTTTT. This sequence joins TRBV7-2 and TRBJ2-2, with D perhaps matching TRBD1 (6 bases). Trimming removed 7 bases from V and 0 bases from J, with 12 bases in between. Germline V lookup: CDR1 SGHTA, CDR2 FQGNSA. CDR3 length equals 15 residues.

The J gene is TRBJ1-1, the V gene TRBV19; D might be TRBD1 (5 bases). This CDR3 region has 12 residues. Trimming shortened V by 7 bases and J by 10 bases, and 16 bases separated the two germline ends. From germline, CDR1 is LNHDA and CDR2 SQIVND (reference sequence). CDR3 nucleotides: TGTGCCAGTAATCTACGGGGCCTCGGAGCTTTCTTT. Its protein is CASNLRGLGAFF.

This clone was counted between two and nine times. The CDR3 region has the DNA TGTGCCAGTAGTATCGGACAGTTCACTGAAGCTTTCTTT. It yields the protein CASSIGQFTEAFF. The J gene is TRBJ1-1, the V gene TRBV19; D possibly corresponds to TRBD1 (6 bases). Germline V gene sequence: CDR1 LNHDA, CDR2 SQIVND (reference sequence). The CDR3 is 13 amino acids. Trimming pared 3 bases from V and 4 bases from J, leaving 9 bases between.

The V and J genes are TRBV5-1 and TRBJ2-2; D is perhaps TRBD2 (6 bases). Trimming took off 3 bases at V and 5 bases at J, with 14 bases between the two ends. This CDR3 is 15 amino acids long. Germline V gives CDR1 SGHRS, CDR2 YFSETQ. CDR3 sequence reads: CASSSSRDWTGELFF. CDR3 bases: TGCGCCAGCAGCTCGTCCCGGGACTGGACCGGGGAGCTGTTTTTT.

V usage is TRBV19 and J usage is TRBJ1-1; D remains ambiguous. Per the germline V gene, CDR1 is LNHDA and CDR2 is SQIVND (reference sequence). V lost 5 bases and J 5 bases, leaving 15 bases between the germline ends. The CDR3 runs 14 residues. Written as DNA, the CDR3 is TGTGCCAGTAGTGCGTCCCACGGGTGGACTGAAGCTTTCTTT. It specifies CASSASHGWTEAFF.

The rearrangement links TRBV2 to TRBJ1-3; no clear D gene. CDR1 and CDR2 from the germline V gene are SNHLY and FYNNEI. The CDR3 has 14 residues. Trimming removed 5 bases at V and 4 bases at J, with 12 bases between. The CDR3 DNA is TGTGCCAGCAGTCGGGCCCTCAGGGGAAACACCATATATTTT. Translated, it gives CASSRALRGNTIYF.

The genes are TRBV11-2 and TRBJ2-7, with TRBD2 as a possible D gene (6 bases). V lost 1 base, J lost 0 bases, and 10 bases lay in between. The V gene's germline CDR1 is SGHAT and CDR2 FQNNGV. CDR3 size: 15 residues. The CDR3 spells CASSLAGVYSYEQYF. The CDR3 region has the DNA TGTGCCAGCAGCTTAGCGGGGGTCTACTCCTACGAGCAGTACTTC.

The CDR3 sequence is CASSLDGRQGNTEAFF. The CDR3 bases are TGTGCCAGCAGCTTGGATGGAAGACAGGGGAACACTGAAGCTTTCTTT. The rearrangement joins TRBV11-3 to TRBJ1-1, with 7 bases fitting TRBD1. The ends lost 3 bases at V and 1 base at J; junction bases unmatched: 8. The CDR3 consists of 16 residues. CDR1 and CDR2 (germline): SGHNT, YENEEA.

The V call is TRBV5-1, the J call TRBJ2-3; D may match TRBD1 or TRBD2 (6 bases each). Germline V gives CDR1 SGHRS, CDR2 YFSETQ. CDR3 size: 16 residues. Trimming removed 2 bases from V and 4 bases from J, with 17 bases in between. Here the CDR3 DNA reads TGCGCCAGCAGCTTCAGTTTCGGGGGCTCTGCAGATACGCAGTATTTT. Translated, it gives CASSFSFGGSADTQYF. Using reference TRBV5-1 and TRBJ2-3 for the parts outside the CDR3, the full variable domain is KAGVTQTPRYLIKTRGQQVTLSCSPISGHRSVSWYQQTPGQGLQFLFEYFSETQRNKGNFPGRFSGRQFSNSRSEMNVSTLELGDSALYLCASSFSFGGSADTQYFGPGTRLTVL.

The chain combines TRBV10-2 with TRBJ1-2; TRBD1 aligns across 10 bases. Germline V gene sequence: CDR1 WSHSY, CDR2 SAAADI. Unmatched junction bases numbered 12, after V lost 3 bases and J lost 5 bases. The CDR3 has 17 residues. The CDR3 nucleotides are TGCGCCAGCAGTGACGCCCCGTGGGGGGACAGGGGATATGGCTACACCTTC. This sequence encodes CASSDAPWGDRGYGYTF.

The chain is built from TRBV7-9 and TRBJ2-5; maybe TRBD2 (6 bases). This CDR3 comprises 14 residues. Looked up from germline, CDR1 is SEHNR and CDR2 is FQNEAQ (reference sequence). Trimming shortened V by 3 bases and J by 1 base, and 9 bases separated the two germline ends. In nucleotides, the CDR3 is TGTGCCAGCAGCTTCGGGGGAATCCAAGAGACCCAGTACTTC. It encodes CASSFGGIQETQYF.

About this clone itself: Germline is not matched at one junction end, which may reflect a read error. The rearrangement uses TRBV9 and TRBJ1-2; possibly TRBD1 for D (6 bases). The CDR3 is made up of 16 amino acids. Germline assignment: CDR1 SGDLS and CDR2 YYNGEE. CDR3 DNA sequence: TGCGCCAGCAGCGTGGCGGGGGGGGCGCGGAACTATGGCTACACCTTC. This sequence encodes CASSVAGGARNYGYTF.

The genes are TRBV11-2 and TRBJ2-7; TRBD2 might be the D (5 bases). There are 14 residues in the CDR3. The V end was cut by 2 bases, the J end by 0 bases, with 8 bases between. CDR1 and CDR2 (germline): SGHAT, FQNNGV. The CDR3 coding sequence is TGTGCCAGCAGCTTAAGTGGGAGCTCCTACGAGCAGTACTTC. Protein sequence: CASSLSGSSYEQYF.

This clone was observed a handful of times. The chain uses TRBV6-5 and TRBJ2-3; 10 bases line up with TRBD2. Germline V gene lookup returns CDR1 MNHEY and CDR2 SVGAGI. The CDR3 has 16 amino acids. The V gene end was trimmed by 4 bases and the J gene end by 4 bases; junction bases not matched to a gene: 8. CDR3 sequence: CASSSPRAGGADTQYF. CDR3 coding DNA: TGTGCCAGCAGTTCTCCTAGAGCGGGGGGGGCAGATACGCAGTATTTT.

The J gene is TRBJ1-2, the V gene TRBV6-6; D possibly corresponds to TRBD1 (6 bases). Trimming took 2 bases from V and 10 from J, leaving 17 bases between them. This CDR3 is built from 14 residues. Germline V gene sequence: CDR1 MNHNY, CDR2 SVGAGI (reference sequence). This CDR3 is CASSYGQFPWLYTF. The DNA for the CDR3 is TGTGCCAGCAGTTACGGACAGTTCCCTTGGCTCTACACCTTC.

V is TRBV7-9 and J is TRBJ1-2; the D is unclear. V dropped 1 base and J dropped 5 bases, with 5 bases sitting between them. This CDR3 has 12 residues. Germline V gene sequence: CDR1 SEHNR, CDR2 FQNEAQ (reference sequence). CDR3: CASSLVGYGYTF. The CDR3 bases are TGTGCCAGCAGCTTAGTAGGGTATGGCTACACCTTC.

The gene calls are TRBV29-1 and TRBJ1-1; a weak D match, TRBD1 (6 bases). V was shortened by 7 bases and J by 8 bases, with 11 bases between the two germline ends. The CDR3 runs to 10 residues. CDR1 and CDR2 from the germline V gene are SQVTM and ANQGSEA. The DNA for the CDR3 is TGCAGCGCCAGGACAGCCGAAGCTTTCTTT. Protein sequence: CSARTAEAFF. Combining the CDR3 with reference TRBV29-1 and TRBJ1-1 gives the whole variable domain SAVISQKPSRDICQRGTSLTIQCQVDSQVTMMFWYRQQPGQSLTLIATANQGSEATYESGFVIDKFPISRPNLTFSTLTVSNMSPEDSSIYLCSARTAEAFFGQGTRLTVV.

This clone was counted only a few times. The genes are TRBV7-9 and TRBJ2-2; maybe TRBD1 (5 bases). V shed 5 bases and J shed 2 bases, with 21 bases lying between them. This CDR3 is 18 amino acids long. Germline CDR1 and CDR2: SEHNR and FQNEAQ (reference sequence). The CDR3 here is CASSGFILAGFNTGELFF. The CDR3 coding sequence is TGTGCCAGCAGCGGTTTCATTCTCGCAGGGTTCAACACCGGGGAGCTGTTTTTT.

This clone appeared a single time. This chain joins TRBV19 and TRBJ2-7; 9 bases match TRBD2. CDR1 and CDR2 (germline): LNHDA, SQIVND (reference sequence). Losses at the gene ends were 5 bases for V and 5 bases for J; bases not matched to a gene: 10. The CDR3 runs 15 residues. The CDR3 here is CASSAAGGWMDEQYF. CDR3 in DNA: TGTGCCAGTAGTGCGGCGGGGGGGTGGATGGACGAGCAGTACTTC.

The V call is TRBV6-1, the J call TRBJ2-2; TRBD1 aligns across 8 bases. The CDR3 length is 16 residues. The ends lost 2 bases at V and 5 bases at J; junction bases unmatched: 7. Looked up from germline, CDR1 is MNHNS and CDR2 is SASEGT. This CDR3 reads CASSESGQVFTGELFF. Here the CDR3 DNA reads TGTGCCAGCAGTGAATCGGGACAGGTTTTTACCGGGGAGCTGTTTTTT.

The chain recombines TRBV11-2 with TRBJ2-5, with D hard to call. There are 10 residues in the CDR3. CDR1 and CDR2 from the germline V gene are SGHAT and FQNNGV. Trimming left V 4 bases short and J 7 bases short, with 4 bases between. The DNA of the CDR3 is TGTGCCAGCAGCTCCCGGACCCAGTACTTC. Amino acids: CASSSRTQYF.

This clone showed up many times. The rearrangement joins TRBV7-9 to TRBJ1-2, with no clear D. The CDR3 covers 11 residues. V lost 4 bases and J lost 8, with 8 bases in between. The germline V gene encodes CDR1 SEHNR and CDR2 FQNEAQ (reference sequence). CDR3 bases: TGTGCCAGCAGCTCGGATCCGGGCTACACCTTC. Protein sequence: CASSSDPGYTF.